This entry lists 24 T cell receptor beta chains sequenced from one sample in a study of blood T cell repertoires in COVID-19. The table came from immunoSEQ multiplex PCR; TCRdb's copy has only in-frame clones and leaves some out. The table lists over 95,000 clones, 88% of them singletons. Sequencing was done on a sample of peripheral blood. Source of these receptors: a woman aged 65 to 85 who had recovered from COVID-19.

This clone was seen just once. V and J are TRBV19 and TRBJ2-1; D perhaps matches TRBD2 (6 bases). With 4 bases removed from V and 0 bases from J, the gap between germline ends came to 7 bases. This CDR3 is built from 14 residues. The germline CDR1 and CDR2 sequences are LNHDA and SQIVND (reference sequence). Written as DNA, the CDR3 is TGTGCCAGTAGTAGCGGGGACTCCTACAATGAGCAGTTCTTC. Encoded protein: CASSSGDSYNEQFF.

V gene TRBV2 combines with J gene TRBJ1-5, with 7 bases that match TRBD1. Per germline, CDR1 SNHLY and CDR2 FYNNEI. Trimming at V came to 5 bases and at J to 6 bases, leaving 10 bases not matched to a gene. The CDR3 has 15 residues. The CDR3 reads CASSIRQGDGQPQHF. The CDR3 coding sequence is TGTGCCAGCAGTATTAGACAGGGTGACGGTCAGCCCCAGCATTTT.

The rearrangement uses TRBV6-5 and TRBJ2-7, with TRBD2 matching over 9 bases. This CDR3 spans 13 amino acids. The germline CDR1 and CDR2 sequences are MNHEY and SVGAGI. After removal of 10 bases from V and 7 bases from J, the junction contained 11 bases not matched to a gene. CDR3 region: CATSKSGRREQYF. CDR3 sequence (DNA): TGTGCCACTTCGAAAAGCGGGAGGAGGGAGCAGTACTTC.

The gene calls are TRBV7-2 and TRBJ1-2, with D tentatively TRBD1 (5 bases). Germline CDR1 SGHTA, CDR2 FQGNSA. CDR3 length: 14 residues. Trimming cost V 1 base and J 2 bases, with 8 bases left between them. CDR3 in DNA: TGTGCCAGCAGCTTAGATTGGACAAACTATGGCTACACCTTC. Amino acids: CASSLDWTNYGYTF. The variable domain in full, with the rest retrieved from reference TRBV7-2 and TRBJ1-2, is GAGVSQSPSNKVTEKGKDVELRCDPISGHTALYWYRQSLGQGLEFLIYFQGNSAPDKSGLPSDRFSAERTGGSVSTLTIQRTQQEDSAVYLCASSLDWTNYGYTFGSGTRLTVV.

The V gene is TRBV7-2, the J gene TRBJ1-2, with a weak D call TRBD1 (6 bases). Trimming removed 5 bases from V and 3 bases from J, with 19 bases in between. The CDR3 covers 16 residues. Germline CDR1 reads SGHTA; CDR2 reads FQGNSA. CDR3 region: CASSPPSGAAYYGYTF. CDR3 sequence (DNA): TGTGCCAGCAGCCCCCCCTCAGGGGCAGCATACTATGGCTACACCTTC.

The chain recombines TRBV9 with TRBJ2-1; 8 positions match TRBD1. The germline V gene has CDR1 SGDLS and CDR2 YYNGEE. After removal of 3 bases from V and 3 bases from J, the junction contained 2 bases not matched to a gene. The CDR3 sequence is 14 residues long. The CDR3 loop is CASSGGQGYNEQFF. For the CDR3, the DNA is TGTGCCAGCAGCGGCGGACAGGGCTACAATGAGCAGTTCTTC.

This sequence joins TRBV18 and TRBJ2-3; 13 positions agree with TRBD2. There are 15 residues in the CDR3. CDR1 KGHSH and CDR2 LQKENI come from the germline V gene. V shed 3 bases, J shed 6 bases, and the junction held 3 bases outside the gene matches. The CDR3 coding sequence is TGTGCCAGCTCACCGCCGGGACTAGCGGGGGATACGCAGTATTTT. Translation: CASSPPGLAGDTQYF. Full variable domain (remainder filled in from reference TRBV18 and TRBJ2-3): NAGVMQNPRHLVRRRGQEARLRCSPMKGHSHVYWYRQLPEEGLKFMVYLQKENIIDESGMPKERFSAEFPKEGPSILRIQQVVRGDSAAYFCASSPPGLAGDTQYFGPGTRLTVL.

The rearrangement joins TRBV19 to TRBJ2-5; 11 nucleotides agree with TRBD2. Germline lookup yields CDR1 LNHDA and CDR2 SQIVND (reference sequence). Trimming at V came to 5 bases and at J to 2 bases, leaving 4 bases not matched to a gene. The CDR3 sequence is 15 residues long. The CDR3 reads CASSSGLAEQETQYF. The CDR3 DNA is TGTGCCAGTAGTTCGGGACTAGCGGAGCAAGAGACCCAGTACTTC.

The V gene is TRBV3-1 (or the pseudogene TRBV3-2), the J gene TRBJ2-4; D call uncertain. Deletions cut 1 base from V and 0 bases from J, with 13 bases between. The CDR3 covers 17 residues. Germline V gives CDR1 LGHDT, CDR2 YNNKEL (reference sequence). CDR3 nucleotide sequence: TGTGCCAGCAGCCAAGGAGAACTACTTTTAGCCAAAAACATTCAGTACTTC. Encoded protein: CASSQGELLLAKNIQYF.

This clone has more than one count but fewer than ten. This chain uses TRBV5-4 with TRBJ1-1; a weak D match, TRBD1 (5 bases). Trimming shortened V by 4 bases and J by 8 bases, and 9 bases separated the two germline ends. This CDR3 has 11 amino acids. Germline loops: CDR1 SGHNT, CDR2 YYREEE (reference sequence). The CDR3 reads CASSLKGEAFF. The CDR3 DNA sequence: TGTGCCAGCAGCCTTAAGGGGGAAGCTTTCTTT.

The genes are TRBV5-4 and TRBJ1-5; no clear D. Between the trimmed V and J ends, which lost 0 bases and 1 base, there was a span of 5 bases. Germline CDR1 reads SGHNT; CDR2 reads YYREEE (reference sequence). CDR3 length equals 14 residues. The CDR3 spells CASSLDRSNQPQHF. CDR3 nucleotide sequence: TGTGCCAGCAGCTTGGACAGAAGCAATCAGCCCCAGCATTTT.

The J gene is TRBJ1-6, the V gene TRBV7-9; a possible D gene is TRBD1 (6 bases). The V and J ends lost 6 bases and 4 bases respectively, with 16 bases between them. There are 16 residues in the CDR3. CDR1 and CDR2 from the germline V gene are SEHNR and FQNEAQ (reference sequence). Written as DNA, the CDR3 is TGTGCCAGCAGTCAGGACAGACCCCTTTATAATTCACCCCTCCACTTT. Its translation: CASSQDRPLYNSPLHF.

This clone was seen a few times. The CDR3 reads CASSLRGGVVNEQFF. CDR3 nucleotides: TGTGCCAGCAGCCTCCGGGGGGGGGTTGTGAATGAGCAGTTCTTC. This chain joins TRBV6-2 or TRBV6-3 and TRBJ2-1; 8 bases are a match to TRBD2. Unmatched junction bases numbered 11, after V lost 6 bases and J lost 7 bases. The CDR3 contains 15 residues. Germline V gene sequence: CDR1 MNHEY, CDR2 SVGEGT.

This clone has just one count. The CDR3 sequence: CASSPPPPRPGIRSYNEQFF. In nucleotides, the CDR3 is TGCGCCAGCAGCCCGCCACCGCCACGACCGGGGATTCGCTCCTACAATGAGCAGTTCTTC. The chain joins TRBV4-3 to TRBJ2-1; maybe TRBD2 (5 bases). The CDR3 covers 20 residues. Trimming shortened V by 4 bases and J by 0 bases, and 25 bases separated the two germline ends. Germline V lookup: CDR1 LGHNA, CDR2 YSLEER.

The CDR3 nucleotides are TGTGCCAGTAGTGGCAGGGCCTCCTACGAGCAGTACTTC. Amino acid sequence: CASSGRASYEQYF. The chain uses TRBV19 and TRBJ2-7; D possibly corresponds to TRBD1 (5 bases). The ends were cut back, 5 bases at V and 0 bases at J, with 8 bases in the middle. There are 13 residues in the CDR3. Looked up from germline, CDR1 is LNHDA and CDR2 is SQIVND (reference sequence).

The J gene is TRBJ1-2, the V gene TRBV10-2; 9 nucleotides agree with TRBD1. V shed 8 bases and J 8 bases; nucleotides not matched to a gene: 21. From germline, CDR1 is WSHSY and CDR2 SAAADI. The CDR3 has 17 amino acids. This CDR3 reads CASGDLDRGLSMSGYTF. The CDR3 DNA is TGCGCCAGCGGAGATCTGGACAGGGGCCTCTCTATGAGCGGCTACACCTTC.

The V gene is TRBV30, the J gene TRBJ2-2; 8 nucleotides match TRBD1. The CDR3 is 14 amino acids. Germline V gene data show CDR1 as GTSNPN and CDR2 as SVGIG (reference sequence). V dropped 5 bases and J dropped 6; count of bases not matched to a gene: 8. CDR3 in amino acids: CAWVGQDRSGELFF. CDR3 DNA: TGTGCCTGGGTGGGACAGGACCGGTCCGGGGAGCTGTTTTTT. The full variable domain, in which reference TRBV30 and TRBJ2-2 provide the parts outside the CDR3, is SQTIHQWPATLVQPVGSPLSLECTVEGTSNPNLYWYRQAAGRGLQLLFYSVGIGQISSEVPQNLSASRPQDRQFILSSKKLLLSDSGFYLCAWVGQDRSGELFFGEGSRLTVL.

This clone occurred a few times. This CDR3 is CASSPDREDYTF. The CDR3 nucleotides read TGTGCCAGCTCTCCCGACAGGGAGGACTACACCTTC. This rearrangement joins TRBV18 to TRBJ1-2; 7 nucleotides match TRBD1. The trim removed 6 bases at V and 10 bases at J, leaving 8 bases unmatched. Germline V gene data show CDR1 as KGHSH and CDR2 as LQKENI. This CDR3 is built from 12 residues.

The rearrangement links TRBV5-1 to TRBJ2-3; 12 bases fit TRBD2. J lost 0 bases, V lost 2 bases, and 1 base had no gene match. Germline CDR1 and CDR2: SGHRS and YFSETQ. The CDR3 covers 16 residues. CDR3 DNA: TGCGCCAGCAGCTTAGGACTAGCGGGGAGCACAGATACGCAGTATTTT. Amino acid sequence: CASSLGLAGSTDTQYF.

Written as DNA, the CDR3 is TGTGCCAGCAGCTTAGATGTCAGGACGGCGGGCTACGAGCAGTACTTC. The encoded protein is CASSLDVRTAGYEQYF. The chain has TRBV7-2 and TRBJ2-7, with D possibly matching TRBD2 (5 bases). V was cut by 1 base and J by 3 bases, with 16 bases left in between. The germline CDR1 and CDR2 sequences are SGHTA and FQGNSA. The CDR3 extends over 16 amino acids.

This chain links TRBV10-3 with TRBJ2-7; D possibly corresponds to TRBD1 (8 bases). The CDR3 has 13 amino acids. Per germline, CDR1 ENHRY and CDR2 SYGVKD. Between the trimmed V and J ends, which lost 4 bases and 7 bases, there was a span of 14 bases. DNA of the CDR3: TGTGCCATCAGTGTAGACAGGGGAGGGGAGCAGTACTTC. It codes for CAISVDRGGEQYF.

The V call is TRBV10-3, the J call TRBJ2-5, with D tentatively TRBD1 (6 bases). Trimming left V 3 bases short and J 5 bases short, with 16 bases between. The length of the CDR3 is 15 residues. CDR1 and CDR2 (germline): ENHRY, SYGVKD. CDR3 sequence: CAISDGGRGWETQYF. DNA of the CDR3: TGTGCCATCAGTGATGGAGGCAGGGGCTGGGAGACCCAGTACTTC.

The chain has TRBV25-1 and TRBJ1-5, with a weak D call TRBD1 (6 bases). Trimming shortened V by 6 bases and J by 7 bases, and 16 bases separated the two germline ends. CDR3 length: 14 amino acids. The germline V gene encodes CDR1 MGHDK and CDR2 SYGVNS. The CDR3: CASRPTGSGQPQHF. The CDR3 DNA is TGTGCCAGCAGACCTACAGGGTCAGGACAGCCCCAGCATTTT.

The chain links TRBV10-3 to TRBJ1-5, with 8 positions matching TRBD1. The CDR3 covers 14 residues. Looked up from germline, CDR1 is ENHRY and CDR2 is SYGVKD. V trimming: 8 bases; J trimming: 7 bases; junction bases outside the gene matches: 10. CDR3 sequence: CAIGGQVEGQPQHF. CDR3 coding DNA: TGTGCCATCGGGGGACAGGTCGAGGGCCAGCCCCAGCATTTT.